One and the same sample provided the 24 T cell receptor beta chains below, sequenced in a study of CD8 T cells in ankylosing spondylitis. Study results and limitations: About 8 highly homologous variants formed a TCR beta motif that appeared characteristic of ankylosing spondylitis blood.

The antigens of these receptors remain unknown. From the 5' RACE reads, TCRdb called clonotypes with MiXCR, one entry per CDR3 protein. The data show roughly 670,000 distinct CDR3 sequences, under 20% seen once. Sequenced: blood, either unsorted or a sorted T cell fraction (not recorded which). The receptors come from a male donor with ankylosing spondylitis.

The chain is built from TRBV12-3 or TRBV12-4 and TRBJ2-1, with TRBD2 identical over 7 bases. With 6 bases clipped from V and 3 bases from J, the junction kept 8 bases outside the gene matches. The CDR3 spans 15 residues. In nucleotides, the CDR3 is TGTGCCAGCAGGATCAGCGGGGCCGGCTACAATGAGCAGTTCTTC. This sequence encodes CASRISGAGYNEQFF.

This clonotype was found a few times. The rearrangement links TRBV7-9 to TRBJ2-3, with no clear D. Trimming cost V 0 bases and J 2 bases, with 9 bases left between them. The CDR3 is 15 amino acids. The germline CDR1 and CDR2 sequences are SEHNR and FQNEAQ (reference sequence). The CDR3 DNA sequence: TGTGCCAGCAGCTTAGCAGAAATAAACACAGATACGCAGTATTTT. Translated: CASSLAEINTDTQYF.

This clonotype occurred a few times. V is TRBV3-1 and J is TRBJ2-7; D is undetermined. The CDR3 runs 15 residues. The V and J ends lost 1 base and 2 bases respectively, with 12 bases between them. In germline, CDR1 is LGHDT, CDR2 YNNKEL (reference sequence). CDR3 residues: CASSQGPAPTYEQYF. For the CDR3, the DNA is TGTGCCAGCAGCCAAGGTCCCGCGCCTACCTACGAGCAGTACTTC.

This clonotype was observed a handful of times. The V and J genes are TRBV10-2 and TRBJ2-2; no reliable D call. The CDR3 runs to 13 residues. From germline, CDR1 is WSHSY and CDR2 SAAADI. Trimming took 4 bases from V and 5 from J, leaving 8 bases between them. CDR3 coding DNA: TGCGCCAGCAGTGGACTCAAGACCGGGGAGCTGTTTTTT. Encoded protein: CASSGLKTGELFF.

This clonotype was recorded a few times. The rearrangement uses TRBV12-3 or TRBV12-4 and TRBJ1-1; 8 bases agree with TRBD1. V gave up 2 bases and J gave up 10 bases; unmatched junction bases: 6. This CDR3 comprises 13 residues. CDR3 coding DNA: TGTGCCAGCAGTTTAAAGACAGGGGCGGTAGCTTTCTTT. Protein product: CASSLKTGAVAFF.

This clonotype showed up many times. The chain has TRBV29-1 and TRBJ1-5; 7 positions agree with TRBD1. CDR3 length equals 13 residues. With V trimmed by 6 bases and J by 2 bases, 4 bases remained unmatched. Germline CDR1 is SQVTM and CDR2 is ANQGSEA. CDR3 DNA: TGCAGCGTGGAAACAGGGGGCAATCAGCCCCAGCATTTT. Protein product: CSVETGGNQPQHF. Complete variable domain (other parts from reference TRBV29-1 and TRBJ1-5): SAVISQKPSRDICQRGTSLTIQCQVDSQVTMMFWYRQQPGQSLTLIATANQGSEATYESGFVIDKFPISRPNLTFSTLTVSNMSPEDSSIYLCSVETGGNQPQHFGDGTRLSIL.

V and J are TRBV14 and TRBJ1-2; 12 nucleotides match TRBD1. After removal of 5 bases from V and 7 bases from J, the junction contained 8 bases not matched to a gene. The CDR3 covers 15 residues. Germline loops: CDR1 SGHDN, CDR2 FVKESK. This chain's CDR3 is CASSLSGTGGFGYTF. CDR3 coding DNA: TGTGCCAGCAGCTTATCCGGGACAGGGGGCTTTGGCTACACCTTC.

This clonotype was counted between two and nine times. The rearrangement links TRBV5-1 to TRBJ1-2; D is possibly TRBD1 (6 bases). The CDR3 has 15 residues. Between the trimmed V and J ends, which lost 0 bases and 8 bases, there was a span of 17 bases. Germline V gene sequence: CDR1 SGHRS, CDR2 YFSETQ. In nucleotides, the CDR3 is TGCGCCAGCAGCTTGGGGGGGACACCCATCGGCGGCTACACCTTC. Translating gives CASSLGGTPIGGYTF.

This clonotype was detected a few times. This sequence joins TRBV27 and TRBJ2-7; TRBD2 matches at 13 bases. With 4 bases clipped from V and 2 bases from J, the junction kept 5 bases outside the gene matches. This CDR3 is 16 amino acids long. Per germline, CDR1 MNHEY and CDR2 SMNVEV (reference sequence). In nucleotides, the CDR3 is TGTGCCAGCAGTTCCCGGACTAGCGGGGGAACCTACGAGCAGTACTTC. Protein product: CASSSRTSGGTYEQYF.

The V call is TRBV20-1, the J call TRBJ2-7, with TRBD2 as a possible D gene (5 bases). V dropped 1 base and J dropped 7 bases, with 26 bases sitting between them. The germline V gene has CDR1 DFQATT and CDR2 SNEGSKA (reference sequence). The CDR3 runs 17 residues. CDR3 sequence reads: CSARVGGGRAWSGEQYF. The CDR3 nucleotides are TGCAGTGCTAGAGTTGGTGGTGGGCGAGCTTGGTCGGGGGAGCAGTACTTC.

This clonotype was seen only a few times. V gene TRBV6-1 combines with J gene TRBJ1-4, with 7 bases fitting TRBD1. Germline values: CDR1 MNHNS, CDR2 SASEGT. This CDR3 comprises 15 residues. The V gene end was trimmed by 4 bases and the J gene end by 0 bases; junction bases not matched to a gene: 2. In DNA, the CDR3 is TGTGCCAGCAGTGCAGGGGGTACAACTAATGAAAAACTGTTTTTT. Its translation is CASSAGGTTNEKLFF.

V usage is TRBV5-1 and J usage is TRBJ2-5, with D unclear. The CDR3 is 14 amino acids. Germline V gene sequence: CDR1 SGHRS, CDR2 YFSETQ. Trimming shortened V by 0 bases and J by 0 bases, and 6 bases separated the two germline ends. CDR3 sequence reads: CASSLGHHQETQYF. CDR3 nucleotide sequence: TGCGCCAGCAGCTTGGGACACCACCAAGAGACCCAGTACTTC. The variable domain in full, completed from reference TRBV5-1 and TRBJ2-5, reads KAGVTQTPRYLIKTRGQQVTLSCSPISGHRSVSWYQQTPGQGLQFLFEYFSETQRNKGNFPGRFSGRQFSNSRSEMNVSTLELGDSALYLCASSLGHHQETQYFGPGTRLLVL.

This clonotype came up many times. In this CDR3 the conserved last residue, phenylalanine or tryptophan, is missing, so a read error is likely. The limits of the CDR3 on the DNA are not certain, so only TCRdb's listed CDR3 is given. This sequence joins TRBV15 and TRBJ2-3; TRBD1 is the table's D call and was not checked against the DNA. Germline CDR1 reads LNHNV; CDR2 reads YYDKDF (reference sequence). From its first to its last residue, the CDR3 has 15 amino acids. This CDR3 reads CATSRDGSGWSPSGY.

This CDR3 is CASTPTGWGEQYF. In nucleotides, the CDR3 is TGTGCCAGTACTCCAACAGGGTGGGGCGAGCAGTACTTC. This chain connects TRBV19 to TRBJ2-7; TRBD1 is a possible D gene (6 bases). Germline lookup yields CDR1 LNHDA and CDR2 SQIVND (reference sequence). The CDR3 totals 13 residues. Trimming pared 7 bases from V and 6 bases from J, leaving 16 bases between.

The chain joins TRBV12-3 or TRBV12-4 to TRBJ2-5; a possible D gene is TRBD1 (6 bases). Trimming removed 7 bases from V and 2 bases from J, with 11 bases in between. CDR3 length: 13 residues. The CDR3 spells CASTFRGQETQYF. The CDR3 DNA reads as TGTGCCAGCACTTTCAGGGGACAAGAGACCCAGTACTTC.

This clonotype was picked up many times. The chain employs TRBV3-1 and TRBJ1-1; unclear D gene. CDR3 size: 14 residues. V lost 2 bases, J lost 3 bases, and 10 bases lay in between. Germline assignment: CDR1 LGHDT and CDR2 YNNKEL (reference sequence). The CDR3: CASSQLWKDTEAFF. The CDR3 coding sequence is TGTGCCAGCAGCCAACTGTGGAAGGACACTGAAGCTTTCTTT.

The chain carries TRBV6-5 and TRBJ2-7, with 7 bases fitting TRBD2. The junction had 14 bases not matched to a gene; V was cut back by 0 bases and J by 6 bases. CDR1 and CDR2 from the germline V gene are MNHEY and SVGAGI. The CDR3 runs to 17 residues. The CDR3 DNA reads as TGTGCCAGCAGTTACTCGAAGGGAGGGACGGTCCTTACCGAGCAGTACTTC. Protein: CASSYSKGGTVLTEQYF.

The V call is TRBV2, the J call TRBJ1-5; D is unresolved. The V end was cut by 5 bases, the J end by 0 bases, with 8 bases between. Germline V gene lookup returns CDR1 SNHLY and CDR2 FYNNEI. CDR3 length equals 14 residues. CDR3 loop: CASSRSYSNQPQHF. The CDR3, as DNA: TGTGCCAGCAGTCGGTCCTATAGCAATCAGCCCCAGCATTTT.

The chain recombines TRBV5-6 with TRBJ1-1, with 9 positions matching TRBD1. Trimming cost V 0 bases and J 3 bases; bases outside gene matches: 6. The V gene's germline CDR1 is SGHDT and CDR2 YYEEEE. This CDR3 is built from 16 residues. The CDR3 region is CASSLVGQGRYTEAFF. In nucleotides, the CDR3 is TGTGCCAGCAGCTTGGTAGGACAGGGGCGGTACACTGAAGCTTTCTTT. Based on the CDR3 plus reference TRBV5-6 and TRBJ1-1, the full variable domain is DAGVTQSPTHLIKTRGQQVTLRCSPKSGHDTVSWYQQALGQGPQFIFQYYEEEERQRGNFPDRFSGHQFPNYSSELNVNALLLGDSALYLCASSLVGQGRYTEAFFGQGTRLTVV.

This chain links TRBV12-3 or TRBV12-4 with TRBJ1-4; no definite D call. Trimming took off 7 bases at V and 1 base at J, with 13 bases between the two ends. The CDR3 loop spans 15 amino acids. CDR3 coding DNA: TGTGCCAGCACCTCGTGGCCTCAAACTAATGAAAAACTGTTTTTT. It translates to CASTSWPQTNEKLFF.

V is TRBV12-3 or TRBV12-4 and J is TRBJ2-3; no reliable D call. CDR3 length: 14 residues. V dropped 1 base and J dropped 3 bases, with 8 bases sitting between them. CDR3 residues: CASSLDLKTDTQYF. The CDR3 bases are TGTGCCAGCAGTTTAGATCTAAAAACAGATACGCAGTATTTT.

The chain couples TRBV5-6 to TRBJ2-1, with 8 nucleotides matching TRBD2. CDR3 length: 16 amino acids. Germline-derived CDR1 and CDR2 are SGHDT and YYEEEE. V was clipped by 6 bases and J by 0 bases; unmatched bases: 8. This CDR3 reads CASTPGGGSSYNEQFF. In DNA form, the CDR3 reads TGTGCCAGCACCCCCGGCGGGGGGAGCTCCTACAATGAGCAGTTCTTC.

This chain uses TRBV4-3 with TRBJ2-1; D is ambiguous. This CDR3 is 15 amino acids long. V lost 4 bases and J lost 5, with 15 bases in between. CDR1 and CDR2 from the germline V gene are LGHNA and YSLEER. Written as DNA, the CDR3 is TGCGCCAGCAGCCCACGGCTTAACGGGCACAATGAGCAGTTCTTC. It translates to CASSPRLNGHNEQFF.

The CDR3 loop is CSARDSSGSVTEAFF. For the CDR3, the DNA is TGCAGTGCTAGAGACTCTTCGGGGAGTGTCACTGAAGCTTTCTTT. The V and J genes are TRBV20-1 and TRBJ1-1; no reliable D call. Germline V gene lookup returns CDR1 DFQATT and CDR2 SNEGSKA (reference sequence). This CDR3 region has 15 residues. The V gene lost 0 bases and the J gene lost 4 bases, with 15 bases spanning the gap.